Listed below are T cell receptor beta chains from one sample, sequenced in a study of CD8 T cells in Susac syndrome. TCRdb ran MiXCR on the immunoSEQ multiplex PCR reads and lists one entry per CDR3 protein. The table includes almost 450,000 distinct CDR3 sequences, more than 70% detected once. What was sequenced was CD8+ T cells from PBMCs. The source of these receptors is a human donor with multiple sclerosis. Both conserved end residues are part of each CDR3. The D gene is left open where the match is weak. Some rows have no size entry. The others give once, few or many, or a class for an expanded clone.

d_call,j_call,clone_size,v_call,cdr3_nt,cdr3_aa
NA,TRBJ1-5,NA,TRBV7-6,TGTGCCAGCAGCAGGCGTGGCAATCAGCCCCAGCATTTT,CASSRRGNQPQHF
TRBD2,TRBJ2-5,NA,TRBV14,TGTGCCAGCAGCCAAGGAGGAAGCGGGGGCCTGGGAGAGACCCAGTACTTC,CASSQGGSGGLGETQYF
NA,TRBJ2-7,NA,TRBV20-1,TGCAGTGCTAGGGTTGGAGGATTCTACGAGCAGTACTTC,CSARVGGFYEQYF
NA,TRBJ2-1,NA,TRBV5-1,TGCGCCTCGGAGGGGGACCCCTACAATGAGCAGTTCTTC,CASEGDPYNEQFF
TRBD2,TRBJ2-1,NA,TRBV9,TGTGCCAGCAGCGTAGCGGGAGGTAGCGGGGGGAGAATCAATGAGCAGTTCTTC,CASSVAGGSGGRINEQFF
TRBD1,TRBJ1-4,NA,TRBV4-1,TGCGCCAGCAGCCAAGGGGTCAGGCGGGACAGCTTTCCAACTAATGAAAAACTGTTTTTT,CASSQGVRRDSFPTNEKLFF
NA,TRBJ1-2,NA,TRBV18,TGTGCCAGCTCACCTTGGGGACAAGAACTCCGCACCTTC,CASSPWGQELRTF
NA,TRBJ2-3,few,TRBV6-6,TGTGCCAGCAGTTACTCTGATAGGAGGGCAGATACGCAGTATTTT,CASSYSDRRADTQYF
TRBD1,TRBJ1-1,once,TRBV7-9,TGTGCCAGCAGCTTAGCCGACAGGGTAAGAACTGAAGCTTTCTTT,CASSLADRVRTEAFF
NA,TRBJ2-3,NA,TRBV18,TGTGCCAGCTCACCGGTCCCCGGACGCACAGATACGCAGTATTTT,CASSPVPGRTDTQYF
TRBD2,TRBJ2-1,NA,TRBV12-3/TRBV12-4,TGTGCCAGCAGTTTCACTAGCGGGAGCCTTACCATGATCTACAATGAGCAGTTCTTC,CASSFTSGSLTMIYNEQFF
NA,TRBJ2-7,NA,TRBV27,TGTGCCAGCAGTTTTGGACACCTGGGCTACGAGCAGTACTTC,CASSFGHLGYEQYF
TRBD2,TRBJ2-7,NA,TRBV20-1,TGCAGTGCAGGGGAGGGCTCCTACGAGCAGTACTTC,CSAGEGSYEQYF
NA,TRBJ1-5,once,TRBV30,TGTGCCTGGAGTGTTTTCGGTCAGCCCCAGCATTTT,CAWSVFGQPQHF
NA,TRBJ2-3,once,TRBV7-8,TGTGCCAGCAGCGACCCCCCCGCGGGCCGCACAGATACGCAGTATTTT,CASSDPPAGRTDTQYF
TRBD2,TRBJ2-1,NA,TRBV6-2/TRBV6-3,TGTGCCAGCAGTTACGGGGGGGCCTACAATGAGCAGTTCTTC,CASSYGGAYNEQFF
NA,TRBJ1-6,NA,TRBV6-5,TGTGCCAGCGGTTACAGAGGGGACGGGTCACCCCTCCACTTT,CASGYRGDGSPLHF
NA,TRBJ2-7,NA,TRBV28,TGTGCCAGCAAGTTAACAGGGATCTACGAGCAGTACTTC,CASKLTGIYEQYF
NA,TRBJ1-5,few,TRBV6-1,TGTGCCAGCAGATGGGTTGATAGCAATCAGCCCCAGCATTTT,CASRWVDSNQPQHF
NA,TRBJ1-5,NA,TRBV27,TGTGCCAGCAGTTCGTTTGGGGTTTCGGGTTCGGGCAATCAGCCCCAGCATTTT,CASSSFGVSGSGNQPQHF
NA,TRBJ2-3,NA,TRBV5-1,TGCGCCAGCAGCTTGGACGGGATGGAAAGCACAGATACGCAGTATTTT,CASSLDGMESTDTQYF
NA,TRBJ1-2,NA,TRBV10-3,TGTGCCATCAATGGACAGATCGGCTATGGCTACACCTTC,CAINGQIGYGYTF
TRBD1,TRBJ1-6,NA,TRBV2,TGTGCCAGCAGTGAAAGTCGGGACAGTAATTCACCCCTCCACTTT,CASSESRDSNSPLHF
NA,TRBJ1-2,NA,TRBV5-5,TGTGCCAGCAGCAGGGAACCGGACCTCTATGGCTACACCTTC,CASSREPDLYGYTF
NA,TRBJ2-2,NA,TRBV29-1,TGCAGCGTTGCTGGGCAGGTGAACACCGGGGAGCTGTTTTTT,CSVAGQVNTGELFF
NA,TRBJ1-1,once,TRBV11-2,TGTGCCAGCAGCTCAGTAGCCGTGGTACTTGTGGACACTGAAGCTTTCTTT,CASSSVAVVLVDTEAFF
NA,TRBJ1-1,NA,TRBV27,TGTGCCACCTTCAACCTCGGGGGGGAAGCTTTCTTT,CATFNLGGEAFF
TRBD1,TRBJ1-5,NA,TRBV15,TGTGCCACCAGCGGGGGGACAGATAATCAGCCCCAGCATTTT,CATSGGTDNQPQHF
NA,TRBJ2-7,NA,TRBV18,TGTGCCAGCTCACCACCGGGCGGGGTAGAGTCCTACGAGCAGTACTTC,CASSPPGGVESYEQYF
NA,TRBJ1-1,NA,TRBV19,TGTGCCAGTAGTATAGATCGGGGGACGGTGAACACTGAAGCTTTCTTT,CASSIDRGTVNTEAFF
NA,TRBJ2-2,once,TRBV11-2,TGTGCCAGCAGCTTAGATCTGGGTGCCGGGGAGCTGTTTTTT,CASSLDLGAGELFF